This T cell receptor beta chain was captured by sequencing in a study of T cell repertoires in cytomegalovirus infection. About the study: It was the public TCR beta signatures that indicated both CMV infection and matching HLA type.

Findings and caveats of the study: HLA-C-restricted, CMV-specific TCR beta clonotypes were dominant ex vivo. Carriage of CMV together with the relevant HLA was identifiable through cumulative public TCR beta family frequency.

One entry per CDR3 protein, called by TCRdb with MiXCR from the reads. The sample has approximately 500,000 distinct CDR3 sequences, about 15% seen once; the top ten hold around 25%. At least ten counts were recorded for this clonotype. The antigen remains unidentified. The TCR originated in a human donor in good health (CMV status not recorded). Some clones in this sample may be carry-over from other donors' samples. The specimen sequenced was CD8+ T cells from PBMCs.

CDR3 nucleotide sequence: TGTGCCAGCAGTTTACAGGGGGGAGGCACTGAAGCTTTCTTT. It translates to CASSLQGGGTEAFF. This chain connects TRBV7-9 to TRBJ1-1, with 8 positions matching TRBD1. In germline, CDR1 is SEHNR, CDR2 FQNEAQ (reference sequence). This CDR3 contains 14 residues. V was pared by 6 bases and J by 4 bases, with 7 bases of the junction left unmatched.